This T cell receptor beta chain originates from a study of glioma-infiltrating T cells after dendritic cell vaccination. The immunoSEQ assay amplified TCRB CDR3 from up to about 2 ug DNA. This table comes from immunoSEQ multiplex PCR, and its TCRdb copy is limited to in-frame clones, with some not included. The sample carries tens of thousands of clones, 85% to 90% recorded once. PBMC sampling occurred before vaccination, two weeks after the third dose, and at progression. The sequencing used blood, collected before dendritic cell vaccination. The sequence came from a human donor with glioblastoma.

As DNA, the CDR3 is TGCGCCAGCGCGGGGACAGCAATTAATCAGCCCCAGCATTTT. Protein product: CASAGTAINQPQHF. The genes are TRBV10-2 and TRBJ1-5, with TRBD1 matching 7 bases. Germline CDR1 reads WSHSY; CDR2 reads SAAADI. The CDR3 is 14 residues long. The V segment lost 8 bases and the J segment 4 bases; nucleotides outside the gene matches: 8.